This T cell receptor beta chain was identified in a study of human T cells and chemical hapten exposure. Study summary: Mostly female patients had alopecia areata, totalis or universalis.

This CDR3 is 15 amino acids long. Germline V gene lookup returns CDR1 SGHDT and CDR2 YYEEEE. This clonotype was counted many times. The antigen is not known. The junction shows a germline mismatch at one end, possibly a read error. Study-wide results and caveats: The presence of alopecia in the donors means their immune response may differ from healthy people's. Patch test score was positively correlated with the counts of TCRs that had expanded at PT1.

In the original processing: Per-sample TCR counts ranged from roughly 20,000 to 700,000, median about 90,000. TCRdb reprocessed the RACE reads with MiXCR, giving one entry per CDR3 protein. For this entry, the V and J calls and clone size follow TCRdb and not the study's own pipeline. The table shows 65,000 to 90,000 distinct CDR3 sequences, with less than 8.5% occurring only once. The time point: patch test 2, 6 weeks after DPC sensitization. Described treatment: therapeutic diphenylcyclopropenone sensitization with weekly scalp DPC. Specimen: whole blood, collected in connection with sensitization to the hapten diphenylcyclopropenone (DPC). V usage is TRBV5-6 and J usage is TRBJ1-1; D unresolved. The TCR originated in a woman between 25 and 40 years old with alopecia areata. Some clones in this sample may be carry-over from other donors' samples. CDR3 sequence: CASSFGNAVKTEAFF. CDR3 DNA sequence: TGTGCCAGCAGCTTCGGGAATGCCGTGAAGACTGAAGCTTTCTTT.